This T cell receptor (beta chain) was identified in a study of tumor-infiltrating lymphocytes in primary liver carcinoma. General study points: The difference in top-250-clone fraction between tumors and blood was significant, favoring tumors (p = 0.039).

About this clonotype: Its antigen remains unidentified. A junction end diverges from the germline sequence, so it may reflect a read error.

Germline DNA was extracted too, while blood RNA derived from unsorted whole blood. Germline V gives CDR1 MGHRA, CDR2 YSYEKL. The CDR3 runs 15 residues. Total RNA (around 500 ng) served as template for TCR beta cDNA synthesis primed by a constant-region primer. ARM-PCR was slightly modified, and three nested multiplex PCR rounds with it gave rise to the TCR beta libraries. Primers for the first two PCR rounds were TRBV1-TRBV30 forward primers and a C-beta reverse primer (10 cycles per round). One entry per CDR3 protein results from TCRdb running MiXCR on the multiplex PCR reads. This sample has 180,000 or so distinct CDR3 sequences; 50% to 75% occur once, and the top ten carry around 68%.

Source material: peripheral blood. This receptor was identified in a man aged 35 to 55 with primary liver carcinoma and hepatitis B virus infection. The J gene is TRBJ2-7, the V gene TRBV4-1; weak D call: TRBD1 (5 bases). Here the CDR3 reads CTSSPLGRDNHEQYF. CDR3 nucleotides: TGCACCAGCAGTCCCCTGGGCAGGGATAACCACGAGCAGTACTTC.